The 5 T cell receptor beta chains given below trace back to one sample, sequenced in a study of human T cells and chemical hapten exposure. A single record per CDR3 protein comes from TCRdb applying MiXCR to the 5' RACE reads. The sample has tens of thousands of distinct CDR3 sequences; approximately 8% are singletons. Unfractionated whole blood was the source from which total RNA was extracted. These receptors came from a male donor in good health.

The rearrangement joins TRBV11-2 to TRBJ2-5, with 12 bases that match TRBD2. This CDR3 region has 16 residues. Germline values: CDR1 SGHAT, CDR2 FQNNGV. The V segment lost 5 bases and the J segment 5 bases; nucleotides outside the gene matches: 9. This chain's CDR3 is CASSPGTSGPYETQYF. The CDR3 DNA reads as TGTGCCAGCAGCCCAGGGACTAGCGGGCCCTATGAGACCCAGTACTTC.

This clonotype has a count of ten or more. The V gene is TRBV7-9, the J gene TRBJ2-7; D uncertain. There are 12 residues in the CDR3. Trimming shortened V by 2 bases and J by 6 bases, and 8 bases separated the two germline ends. CDR1 SEHNR and CDR2 FQNEAQ come from the germline V gene (reference sequence). DNA of the CDR3: TGTGCCAGCAGCTTAACAGCCTCCGAGCAGTACTTC. Protein sequence: CASSLTASEQYF.

This clonotype was counted many times. CDR3 coding DNA: TGCAGTGCTAGAGCCGGCCACACCTATCCCTTACATTACGAGCAGTACTTC. It yields the protein CSARAGHTYPLHYEQYF. The chain carries TRBV20-1 and TRBJ2-7; D is ambiguous. In germline, CDR1 is DFQATT, CDR2 SNEGSKA (reference sequence). The CDR3 extends over 17 amino acids. V lost 1 base and J lost 4, with 23 bases in between.

This clonotype was seen more than once but under ten times. The genes are TRBV29-1 and TRBJ2-1; 7 bases match TRBD2. This CDR3 spans 14 amino acids. The germline V gene encodes CDR1 SQVTM and CDR2 ANQGSEA. V was clipped by 4 bases and J by 3 bases; unmatched bases: 6. CDR3 nucleotide sequence: TGCAGCGTTGCCGCGGGGGATGGCTACAATGAGCAGTTCTTC. It is translated as CSVAAGDGYNEQFF.

Many counts were recorded for this clonotype. CDR3 region: CSAKFRESTGELFF. The CDR3 region has the DNA TGCAGTGCTAAGTTCCGGGAGAGCACCGGGGAGCTGTTTTTT. The rearrangement joins TRBV20-1 to TRBJ2-2; a possible D gene is TRBD2 (6 bases). CDR1 and CDR2 from the germline V gene are DFQATT and SNEGSKA (reference sequence). The CDR3 covers 14 residues. V was shortened by 4 bases and J by 4 bases, with 13 bases between the two germline ends.